This T cell receptor beta chain was profiled in a study of blood T cell repertoires in COVID-19. Across the study: There were acute and convalescent COVID-19 samples, and they came from the United States, Italy and Spain. From T cells, B-cell-depleted T cells, or PBMCs came the material, which was cDNA or gDNA.

This CDR3 is built from 14 residues. CDR1 SGDLS and CDR2 YYNGEE come from the germline V gene. Trimming removed 3 bases at V and 5 bases at J, with 11 bases between. Clones were read by immunoSEQ multiplex PCR, and TCRdb kept only the in-frame ones, dropping some. This table has 130,000 or so clones, over 75% appearing once. V usage is TRBV9 and J usage is TRBJ2-2, with D perhaps matching TRBD2 (6 bases). Specimen: peripheral blood. This receptor was obtained from a man aged 65 to 79 with active COVID-19. The CDR3 is CASSAGLMTGELFF. The DNA of the CDR3 is TGTGCCAGCAGCGCGGGACTGATGACCGGGGAGCTGTTTTTT.